These T cell receptor beta chains were read from a single sample in a study of cytomegalovirus exposure and HLA in healthy donors. Measured with immunoSEQ multiplex PCR; TCRdb has only the in-frame clones, and not every one. This table has some 130,000 clones, approximately 84% appearing once. Material for sequencing was PBMCs. The receptors come from a young man in good health and CMV-seropositive. Both conserved end residues are part of each CDR3. The order of the fields is V gene, J gene, D gene, clone size, CDR3 DNA, CDR3 protein. The D gene is left open where the match is weak. Not every row has a clone size; where given, it reads once, few, many or a size class.

TRBV18,TRBJ2-2,TRBD2,.,TGTGCCAGCTCACGCCCCACTAGCGGCGGGACCGGGGAGCTGTTTTTT,CASSRPTSGGTGELFF
TRBV7-8,TRBJ1-1,TRBD1,.,TGTGCCAGCAGCTTAGAAGTCTTCAGGGGGAAGAACACTGAAGCTTTCTTT,CASSLEVFRGKNTEAFF
TRBV27,TRBJ1-1,TRBD1,once,TGTGCCAGCCACAGGGGGCGCGGGGGCACTGAAGCTTTCTTT,CASHRGRGGTEAFF
TRBV7-7,TRBJ1-2,TRBD1,.,TGTGCCAGCAGCCCAATCGGGCGGGACAGGGATGGCTACACCTTC,CASSPIGRDRDGYTF
TRBV5-1,TRBJ2-2,TRBD2,few,TGCGCCAGCCAGACTAGCGCGAACACCGGGGAGCTGTTTTTT,CASQTSANTGELFF
TRBV27,TRBJ2-1,TRBD1,.,TGTGCCAGCAGTTTGACAGGGGGCTCCTACAATGAGCAGTTCTTC,CASSLTGGSYNEQFF
TRBV9,TRBJ2-7,.,.,TGTGCCAGCAGCGTAGCCGAGGGTACCTACGAGCAGTACTTC,CASSVAEGTYEQYF
TRBV5-4,TRBJ2-3,TRBD2,few,TGTGCCAGCAGCGCGAGACTAGCGGGCAGCACAGATACGCAGTATTTT,CASSARLAGSTDTQYF
TRBV2,TRBJ2-7,TRBD1,.,TGTGCCAGCATAGAAGGGGGCCACTCCTACGAGCAGTACTTC,CASIEGGHSYEQYF
TRBV10-3,TRBJ2-3,TRBD2,.,TGTGCCATCAGTGAGAGAGCGGGGGACACAGATACGCAGTATTTT,CAISERAGDTDTQYF
TRBV6-4,TRBJ1-1,.,.,TGTGCCAGCAGTGCCAGTTTGAACACTGAAGCTTTCTTT,CASSASLNTEAFF
TRBV6-4,TRBJ2-1,TRBD2,.,TGTGCCAGCAGTAGTACCCTGGCGGGAGGCTACAATGAGCAGTTCTTC,CASSSTLAGGYNEQFF
TRBV7-9,TRBJ1-1,.,once,TGTGCCAGCAGCTTGTCTATAGGAGGGACCTCCCGGAACACTGAAGCTTTCTTT,CASSLSIGGTSRNTEAFF
TRBV29-1,TRBJ1-4,TRBD1,.,TGCAGCGTTGTTCAGGGGGAGCGAACTAATGAAAAACTGTTTTTT,CSVVQGERTNEKLFF
TRBV4-2,TRBJ2-2,TRBD2,.,TGTGCCAGCAGTTTCGCTAGCGGGGGGCTGAAAACCGGGGAGCTGTTTTTT,CASSFASGGLKTGELFF
TRBV29-1,TRBJ2-3,TRBD2,.,TGCAGCGTTGAGAAAGCGGGAGGGCGTAGCACAGATACGCAGTATTTT,CSVEKAGGRSTDTQYF
TRBV7-2,TRBJ2-3,TRBD2,.,TGTGCCAGCAGACAAGGACTAGCGGGAGATCCGCAGTATTTT,CASRQGLAGDPQYF
TRBV14,TRBJ1-6,TRBD1,.,TGTGCCAGCAGCCAAGATGTGGTAACAGGGGATTCACCCCTCCACTTT,CASSQDVVTGDSPLHF
TRBV4-3,TRBJ2-3,TRBD2,.,TGCGCCAGCAGCCAAGGGCCGTGGCGGGGGGACACAGATACGCAGTATTTT,CASSQGPWRGDTDTQYF
TRBV4-3,TRBJ1-3,.,.,TGCGCCAGCAGCCAAGGCACAGCCTCTGGAAACACCATATATTTT,CASSQGTASGNTIYF
TRBV5-1,TRBJ1-2,TRBD1,.,TGCGCCAGCCGAGGGACAGGGGGCCAAAATGGCTACACCTTC,CASRGTGGQNGYTF
TRBV30,TRBJ1-5,TRBD1,once,TGTGCCTGGAGCGGAGGGGGCGGTTATCAACAGCCCCAGCATTTT,CAWSGGGGYQQPQHF
TRBV5-1,TRBJ2-5,TRBD1,.,TGCGCCAGCAGCCCTGGGACAGGGCAAGAGACCCAGTACTTC,CASSPGTGQETQYF
TRBV7-2,TRBJ2-1,TRBD2,.,TGTGCCAGCAGCGTAGTAGGACTAGCGAGGAATGAGCAGTTCTTC,CASSVVGLARNEQFF
TRBV5-1,TRBJ2-7,.,.,TGCGCCAGCAGCTTGGTAACAGGTAGCTACGAGCAGTACTTC,CASSLVTGSYEQYF
TRBV5-6,TRBJ2-3,.,.,TGTGCCAGCAGCTTAAGTACATTTACCACAGATACGCAGTATTTT,CASSLSTFTTDTQYF
TRBV7-9,TRBJ2-3,TRBD1,.,TGTGCCAGCAGGACAGGGGGCCTATCGAGCACAGATACGCAGTATTTT,CASRTGGLSSTDTQYF
TRBV27,TRBJ1-2,.,once,TGTGCCAGCTCTTTTCAAGGGGGTCTCGGCTACACCTTC,CASSFQGGLGYTF
TRBV7-3,TRBJ1-5,.,.,TGTGCCAGCAGCTTCGGGGGGCCTAGCAATCAGCCCCAGCATTTT,CASSFGGPSNQPQHF
TRBV18,TRBJ1-2,.,.,TGTGCCAGCTCACCGAATACAGTTAACTATGGCTACACCTTC,CASSPNTVNYGYTF
TRBV7-9,TRBJ1-1,.,.,TGTGCCAGCACCTTGGGAGACACTGAAGCTTTCTTT,CASTLGDTEAFF
TRBV7-2,TRBJ2-7,.,.,TGTGCCAGCAGCTCCCGACAGTTCTCCTACGAGCAGTACTTC,CASSSRQFSYEQYF
TRBV6-4,TRBJ2-2,.,.,TGTGCCAGCAGTCAGATGGCTAGAGCCGGGGAGCTGTTTTTT,CASSQMARAGELFF
TRBV2,TRBJ2-1,TRBD2,few,TGTGCCAGCATGGGGAGTCGCGGGAGGGCCTCCAATGAGCAGTTCTTC,CASMGSRGRASNEQFF
TRBV5-6,TRBJ1-2,.,.,TGTGCCAGCAGATCCTTTAGGGGGGGAAGTGGCTACACCTTC,CASRSFRGGSGYTF
TRBV2,TRBJ2-5,.,.,TGTGCCAGCAGCGGACAGACAGAGACCCAGTACTTC,CASSGQTETQYF
TRBV9,TRBJ2-6,.,.,TGTGCCAGCAGCGGGGACTCCCGAGGGTCTGGGGCCAACGTCCTGACTTTC,CASSGDSRGSGANVLTF
TRBV10-3,TRBJ1-2,.,.,TGTGCCATCACCCCCGAAGGGGGGGCGCGTGGCTACACCTTC,CAITPEGGARGYTF
TRBV5-6,TRBJ2-7,.,.,TGTGCCAGCAGCACCAACACAGGGTTAGGTGAGCAGTACTTC,CASSTNTGLGEQYF
TRBV6-6,TRBJ2-1,.,.,TGTGCCAGCAGTTCACAGGGACATGAGCAGTTCTTC,CASSSQGHEQFF
TRBV6-5,TRBJ2-1,.,.,TGTGCCAGCAGTTACCCGGTCGGAGGATCCTACAATGAGCAGTTCTTC,CASSYPVGGSYNEQFF
TRBV27,TRBJ2-1,.,.,TGTGCCGACCTCGTTCGGGGTCGTTGCGATGAGCAGTTCTTC,CADLVRGRCDEQFF
TRBV7-2,TRBJ2-2,.,medium-sized,TGTGCCAGCAGCTTAGTAATAACAGATAACACCGGGGAGCTGTTTTTT,CASSLVITDNTGELFF
TRBV4-2,TRBJ2-2,.,.,TGTGCCAGCAGCCAAGAGGCCGTGTCGAACACCGGGGAGCTGTTTTTT,CASSQEAVSNTGELFF
TRBV2,TRBJ1-4,.,.,TGTGCCAGCAGTCGTGAATCGGGCAGGCGGGCAACTAATGAAAAACTGTTTTTT,CASSRESGRRATNEKLFF
TRBV6-6,TRBJ2-7,.,.,TGTGCCAGCAGTTACGGACAGTTCTACGAGCAGTACTTC,CASSYGQFYEQYF
TRBV28,TRBJ1-6,.,.,TGTGCCAGCAGTTTCAGGGCCAAGTATAATTCACCCCTCCACTTT,CASSFRAKYNSPLHF
TRBV4-1,TRBJ1-2,.,.,TGCGCCAGCAGCCTCTTACCACTCGCTCGCGCCCATGGCTACACCTTC,CASSLLPLARAHGYTF
TRBV27,TRBJ1-2,TRBD1,once,TGTGCCAGCGCCGGGACAGGGGCCTATGGCTACACCTTC,CASAGTGAYGYTF
TRBV6-5,TRBJ1-1,TRBD1,.,TGTGCCAGCAGTTACTCGGGACAGATAACTGAAGCTTTCTTT,CASSYSGQITEAFF
TRBV20-1,TRBJ1-1,.,.,TGCAGTGCTAGCTCGGTCACTGAAGCTTTCTTT,CSASSVTEAFF
TRBV28,TRBJ1-2,.,.,TGTGCCACCACTGCCGGGGGGGGCTACACCTTC,CATTAGGGYTF
TRBV5-1,TRBJ2-1,TRBD2,once,TGCGCCAGCAGCCCGGGAGGGTTTGGCAATGAGCAGTTCTTC,CASSPGGFGNEQFF
TRBV15,TRBJ2-7,TRBD2,.,TGTGCCACCAGCACCGGGGGGGCAGGGCTCGACGAGCAGTACTTC,CATSTGGAGLDEQYF
TRBV10-2,TRBJ2-7,.,.,TGCGCCAGCAGTAACAGGAGCTCCTACGAGCAGTACTTC,CASSNRSSYEQYF
TRBV7-2,TRBJ1-3,.,.,TGTGCCAGCAGCTTAGCGTTGGGCCCAAGAAACACCATATATTTT,CASSLALGPRNTIYF